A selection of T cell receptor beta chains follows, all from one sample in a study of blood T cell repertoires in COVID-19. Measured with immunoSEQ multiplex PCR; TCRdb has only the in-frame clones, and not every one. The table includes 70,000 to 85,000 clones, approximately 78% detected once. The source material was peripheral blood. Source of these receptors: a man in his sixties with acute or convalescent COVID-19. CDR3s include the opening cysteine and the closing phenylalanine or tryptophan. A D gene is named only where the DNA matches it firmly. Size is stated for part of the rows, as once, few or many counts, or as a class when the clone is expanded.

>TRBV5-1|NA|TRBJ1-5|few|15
TGCGCCAGCAGCTTCCAGGGAGGGCGGGATCAGCCCCAGCATTTT
CASSFQGGRDQPQHF
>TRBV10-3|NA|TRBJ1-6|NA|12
TGTGCCATCGGGCAGGGCAACTCACCCCTCCACTTT
CAIGQGNSPLHF
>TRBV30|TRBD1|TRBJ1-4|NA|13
TGTGCCTGGTCCGGGACAGGGGTCGAAAAACTGTTTTTT
CAWSGTGVEKLFF
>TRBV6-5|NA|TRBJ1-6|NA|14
TGTGCCAGCACCCGAGACGGGGATAATTCACCCCTCCACTTT
CASTRDGDNSPLHF
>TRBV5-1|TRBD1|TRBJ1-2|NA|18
TGCGCCAGCAGCTTGGGACGATTCGGGACAGGGATGCAAATTGGCTACACCTTC
CASSLGRFGTGMQIGYTF
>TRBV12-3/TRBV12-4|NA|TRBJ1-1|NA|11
TGTGCCAGCAGTTGGTCGGGGAAAGCTTTCTTT
CASSWSGKAFF
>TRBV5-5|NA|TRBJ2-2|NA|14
TGTGCCAGCAGCTTGGACAGGCGGACCGGGGAGCTGTTTTTT
CASSLDRRTGELFF
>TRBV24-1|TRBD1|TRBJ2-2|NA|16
TGTGCCACCAGTGCCGCGTTGGGACAGGGGACCGGGGAGCTGTTTTTT
CATSAALGQGTGELFF
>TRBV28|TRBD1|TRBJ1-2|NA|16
TGTGCCAGCAGTTCGACGGGACAGCCCAATAACTATGGCTACACCTTC
CASSSTGQPNNYGYTF
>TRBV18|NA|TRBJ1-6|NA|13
TGTGCCAGCTCACCGGACAGAGATTCACCCCTCCACTTT
CASSPDRDSPLHF
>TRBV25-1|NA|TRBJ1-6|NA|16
TGTGCCAGCAGTGAATATAATCCAGGAATAAATTCACCCCTCCACTTT
CASSEYNPGINSPLHF
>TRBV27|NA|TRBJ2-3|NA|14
TGTGCCAGCAAATGGAGCGGCCCCACAGATACGCAGTATTTT
CASKWSGPTDTQYF
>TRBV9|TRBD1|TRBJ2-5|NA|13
TGTGCCAGCAGCAGAACAGGGGGAGAGACCCAGTACTTC
CASSRTGGETQYF
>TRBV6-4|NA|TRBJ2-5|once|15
TGTGCCAGCAGTGACTCAGGGGGCGGGAAAGAGACCCAGTACTTC
CASSDSGGGKETQYF
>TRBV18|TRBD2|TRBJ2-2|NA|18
TGTGCCAGCTCACCAGGTGGACTAGCGGGAGATCTCACCGGGGAGCTGTTTTTT
CASSPGGLAGDLTGELFF
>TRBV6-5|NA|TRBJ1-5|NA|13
TGTGCCAGCAGTTACAGTCGGGGTCAGCCCCAGCATTTT
CASSYSRGQPQHF
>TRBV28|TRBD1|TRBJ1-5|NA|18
TGTGCCAGGAATCCGGGACAGGGGGCTTTGAGGAGCAATCAGCCCCAGCATTTT
CARNPGQGALRSNQPQHF
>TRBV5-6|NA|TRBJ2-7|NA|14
TGTGCCAGCAGCTTTGGAGGTGCGGCAGGAGAGCAGTACTTC
CASSFGGAAGEQYF
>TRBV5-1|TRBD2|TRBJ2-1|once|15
TGCGCCAGCAGCTCTGGGACTAGCGGGAGCGGAGAGCAGTTCTTC
CASSSGTSGSGEQFF
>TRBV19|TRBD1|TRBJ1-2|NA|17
TGTGCCAGTAGTACGACTACCGGGACAGGGTTTAACTATGGCTACACCTTC
CASSTTTGTGFNYGYTF
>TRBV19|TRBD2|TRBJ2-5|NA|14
TGTGCCAGTAGTATCGGACTAGCACGAGAGACCCAGTACTTC
CASSIGLARETQYF
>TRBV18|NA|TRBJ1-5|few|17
TGTGCCAGCTCACCAGTCGGCACAACGGGTAGCAATCAGCCCCAGCATTTT
CASSPVGTTGSNQPQHF
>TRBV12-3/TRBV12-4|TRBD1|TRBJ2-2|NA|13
TGTGCCAGCCGACAGGGCAGCACCGGGGAGCTGTTTTTT
CASRQGSTGELFF
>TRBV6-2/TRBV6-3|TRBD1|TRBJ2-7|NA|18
TGTGCCAGCAGTTACTTGGGGACAGGGGGCCCTATGACCTACGAGCAGTACTTC
CASSYLGTGGPMTYEQYF
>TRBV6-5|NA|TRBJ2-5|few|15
TGTGCCAGCACCCCAGCCCCGGGGAGACGGGAGACCCAGTACTTC
CASTPAPGRRETQYF
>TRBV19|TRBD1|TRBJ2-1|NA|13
TGTGCCAGTAGTATGAACAGGGGACATGAGCAGTTCTTC
CASSMNRGHEQFF
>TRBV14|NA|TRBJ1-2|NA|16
TGTGCCAGCAGCCACCGAGCTACCAGGGGAAACTATGGCTACACCTTC
CASSHRATRGNYGYTF
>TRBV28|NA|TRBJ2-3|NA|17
TGTGCCAGCATGCCGTCTCTGGGCCTCTTGCGCTCAGATACGCAGTATTTT
CASMPSLGLLRSDTQYF
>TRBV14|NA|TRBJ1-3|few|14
TGTGCCAGCAGCCAAGATCTTACCAGGGGCACCATATATTTT
CASSQDLTRGTIYF
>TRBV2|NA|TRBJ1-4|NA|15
TGTGCCAGCAGCTTGACAGGATCAACTAATGAAAAACTGTTTTTT
CASSLTGSTNEKLFF
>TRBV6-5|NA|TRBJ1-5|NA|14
TGTGCCAGCACCTCCGCAGGGGCAGGGCAGCCCCAGCATTTT
CASTSAGAGQPQHF
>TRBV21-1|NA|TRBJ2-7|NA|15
TGTGCCAGCAGCTCCCGGACTAGCGGCTCCTACGAGCAGTACTTC
CASSSRTSGSYEQYF
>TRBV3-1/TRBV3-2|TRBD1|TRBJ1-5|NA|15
TGTGCCAGCAGCCAAGCTCAGGGGGCTGGTCAGCCCCAGCATTTT
CASSQAQGAGQPQHF
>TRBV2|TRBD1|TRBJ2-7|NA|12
TGTGCCAGCATCGGGACAGCCTACGAGCAGTACTTC
CASIGTAYEQYF
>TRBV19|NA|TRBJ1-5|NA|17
TGTGCCAGTAGCCCTCCGTTTTGGAGGGATAGCAATCAGCCCCAGCATTTT
CASSPPFWRDSNQPQHF
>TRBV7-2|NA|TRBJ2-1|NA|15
TGTGCCAGCAGCTTAGTGCGGGCTGCCTACAATGAGCAGTTCTTC
CASSLVRAAYNEQFF
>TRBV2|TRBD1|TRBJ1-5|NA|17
TGTGCCAGCAGTGAGTGGGACAGGGGGTTTAGCAATCAGCCCCAGCATTTT
CASSEWDRGFSNQPQHF
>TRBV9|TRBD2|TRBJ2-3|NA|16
TGTGCCAGCAGCGGAAACCTGGGAGGGACCCCAGATACGCAGTATTTT
CASSGNLGGTPDTQYF
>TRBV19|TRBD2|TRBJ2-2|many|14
TGTGCCACCGTAGCGGGAGGGAACACCGGGGAGCTGTTTTTT
CATVAGGNTGELFF
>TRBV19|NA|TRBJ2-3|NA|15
TGTGCCAGTAGTCCCGTCGGGCGGGCTACAGATACGCAGTATTTT
CASSPVGRATDTQYF
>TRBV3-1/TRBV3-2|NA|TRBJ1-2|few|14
TGTGCCAGCAGCCAAGATGGGCAGCCTGAGGGCTACACCTTC
CASSQDGQPEGYTF
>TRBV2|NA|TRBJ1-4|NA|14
TGTGCCAGCAGGTCCAGTGCAACTAATGAAAAACTGTTTTTT
CASRSSATNEKLFF
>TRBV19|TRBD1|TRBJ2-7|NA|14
TGTGCCAGCAGCGACAGGGGGTGGACCTACGAGCAGTACTTC
CASSDRGWTYEQYF